The following is a TCR beta chain sequence with its context. The antigen is unknown. The CDR3 consists of 15 residues. Deletions cut 3 bases from V and 0 bases from J, with 10 bases between. Germline lookup yields CDR1 SGHNT and CDR2 YYREEE (reference sequence). The record originates from a study of OX40 agonist ivuxolimab in advanced cancers. Here immunoSEQ multiplex PCR was the method, and the copy in TCRdb shows in-frame clones only, minus some. The sample shows around 61,000 clones, roughly 90% of them seen only once. Study-wide points: CD4+ T cells averaged fewer expanded clones than CD8+ T cells.

The sequence was obtained from an adult with an advanced solid tumor such as melanoma, head and neck, liver or kidney cancer. The sequences come from CD4+ or CD8+ T cells sorted from blood, collected in a trial of the OX40 agonist ivuxolimab. The rearrangement joins TRBV5-4 to TRBJ2-1; weak D call: TRBD1 (6 bases). CDR3 DNA sequence: TGTGCCAGCAGCTCCGCAGGGGACTCCTACAATGAGCAGTTCTTC. Protein product: CASSSAGDSYNEQFF.